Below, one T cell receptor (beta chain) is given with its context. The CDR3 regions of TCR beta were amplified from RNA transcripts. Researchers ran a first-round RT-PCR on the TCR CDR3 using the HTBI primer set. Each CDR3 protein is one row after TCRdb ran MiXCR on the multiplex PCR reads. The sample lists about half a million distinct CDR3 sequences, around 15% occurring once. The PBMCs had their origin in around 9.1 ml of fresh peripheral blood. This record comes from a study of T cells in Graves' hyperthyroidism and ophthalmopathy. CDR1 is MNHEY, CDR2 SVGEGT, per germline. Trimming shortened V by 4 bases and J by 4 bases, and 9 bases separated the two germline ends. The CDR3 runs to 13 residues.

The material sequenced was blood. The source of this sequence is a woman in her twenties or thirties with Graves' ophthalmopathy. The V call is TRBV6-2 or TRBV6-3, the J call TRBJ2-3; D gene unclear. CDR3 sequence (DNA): TGTGCCAGCAGTTCGCCCCTTTCAGATACGCAGTATTTT. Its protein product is CASSSPLSDTQYF.